The sequence of this T cell receptor beta chain was determined in a study of OX40 agonist ivuxolimab in advanced cancers. Study-level background: A diagnosis of hepatocellular carcinoma, melanoma, renal cell or head and neck cancer was present in dose-escalation patients.

Trimming cost V 0 bases and J 1 base, with 6 bases left between them. This CDR3 comprises 15 residues. Germline V gene sequence: CDR1 ENHRY, CDR2 SYGVKD. In regard to this clone: As yet, its antigen is unknown.

Findings and caveats of the study: Average numbers of expanded clones were greater in CD8+ T cells than in CD4+. Some patients without response likewise showed low normalized clonal expansion.

The method was immunoSEQ multiplex PCR; TCRdb's version includes in-frame clones alone and lacks a portion of them. The sample gives some 64,000 clones, 87% of which show up once; 0.7% to 0.9% is in the top ten. The specimen comprised CD4+ or CD8+ T cells sorted from blood, sampled in a trial of the OX40 agonist ivuxolimab. This clonotype was sampled from an adult with an advanced solid tumor such as melanoma, head and neck, liver or kidney cancer. The rearrangement uses TRBV10-3 and TRBJ2-2; D uncertain. CDR3: CAISESSGNTGELFF. The CDR3 bases are TGTGCCATCAGTGAGTCCTCTGGGAACACCGGGGAGCTGTTTTTT.